A selection of T cell receptor beta chains follows, all from one sample in a study of blood T cell repertoires in COVID-19. Measured with immunoSEQ multiplex PCR; TCRdb has only the in-frame clones, and not every one. This table holds approximately 120,000 clones, 65% to 90% found once. The sample consisted of peripheral blood. The receptors stem from a woman older than 75 with acute or convalescent COVID-19. Each CDR3 is given with its conserved first and last residue. D genes are given only for firm matches. Rows may omit the clone size; those that give it use once, few, many or a size class.

TRBJ1-1 | . | TRBV10-3 | few | CAIGGGLGEAFF | TGTGCCATCGGGGGGGGACTCGGTGAAGCTTTCTTT
TRBJ1-3 | TRBD1 | TRBV28 | . | CASSSTGGLSGNTIYF | TGTGCCAGCAGTTCAACAGGGGGACTCTCTGGAAACACCATATATTTT
TRBJ1-6 | . | TRBV7-9 | . | CASSFVPPTDSPLHF | TGTGCCAGCAGCTTTGTACCCCCCACAGATTCACCCCTCCACTTT
TRBJ1-5 | TRBD1 | TRBV28 | . | CASRGQGDNQPQHF | TGTGCCAGCAGGGGACAGGGGGACAATCAGCCCCAGCATTTT
TRBJ1-6 | . | TRBV7-2 | few | CASSPGDTYNSPLHF | TGTGCCAGCAGCCCCGGGGACACCTATAATTCACCCCTCCACTTT
TRBJ1-4 | TRBD1 | TRBV3-1/TRBV3-2 | many | CASSQGAARTGALFF | TGTGCCAGCAGCCAAGGAGCGGCGAGGACAGGGGCACTGTTTTTT
TRBJ1-5 | . | TRBV9 | . | CASSVSGNGNQPQHF | TGTGCCAGCAGCGTGTCCGGGAACGGCAATCAGCCCCAGCATTTT
TRBJ1-3 | . | TRBV28 | . | CASTVAGENTIYF | TGTGCCAGCACAGTCGCGGGAGAAAACACCATATATTTT
TRBJ1-3 | TRBD1 | TRBV5-1 | . | CASSPRVGTGRGNTIYF | TGCGCCAGCAGCCCTCGAGTCGGGACAGGTCGTGGAAACACCATATATTTT
TRBJ2-2 | . | TRBV7-3 | . | CASRPGQNTGELFF | TGTGCCAGCAGGCCTGGACAGAACACCGGGGAGCTGTTTTTT
TRBJ1-1 | . | TRBV6-5 | . | CASRVQGYGTEAFF | TGTGCCAGCAGGGTACAGGGTTATGGCACTGAAGCTTTCTTT
TRBJ2-1 | TRBD1 | TRBV7-2 | . | CASSLGGTGWSEQFF | TGTGCCAGCAGCTTAGGAGGGACAGGGTGGAGTGAGCAGTTCTTC
TRBJ2-6 | TRBD2 | TRBV3-1/TRBV3-2 | . | CASSHGGAVSGANVLTF | TGTGCCAGCAGCCACGGGGGGGCGGTCTCTGGGGCCAACGTCCTGACTTTC
TRBJ2-1 | . | TRBV3-1/TRBV3-2 | . | CASSQGQPYAEEQFF | TGTGCCAGCAGCCAAGGCCAGCCTTACGCGGAGGAGCAGTTCTTC
TRBJ1-1 | TRBD1 | TRBV5-8 | . | CASRRRGQGENTEAFF | TGTGCCAGCAGGAGAAGGGGCCAGGGGGAGAACACTGAAGCTTTCTTT
TRBJ1-3 | . | TRBV19 | . | CASRDPAGDTIYF | TGTGCCAGTCGTGACCCGGCGGGGGACACCATATATTTT
TRBJ1-2 | TRBD1 | TRBV2 | . | CASSLGQGRGYTF | TGTGCCAGCAGTCTGGGACAGGGAAGGGGCTACACCTTC
TRBJ1-1 | . | TRBV7-8 | . | CASSLEGRGTEAFF | TGTGCCAGCAGCTTAGAGGGGCGAGGCACTGAAGCTTTCTTT
TRBJ1-1 | TRBD1 | TRBV19 | . | CASSLSPGTGFTEAFF | TGTGCCAGTAGTCTTTCCCCCGGGACAGGGTTCACTGAAGCTTTCTTT
TRBJ1-5 | . | TRBV5-1 | . | CASSLGIEGYQPQHF | TGCGCCAGCAGCTTGGGAATAGAGGGCTATCAGCCCCAGCATTTT
TRBJ1-3 | . | TRBV4-1 | . | CASSQDPLKGNTIYF | TGCGCCAGCAGCCAAGATCCTCTTAAAGGAAACACCATATATTTT
TRBJ1-2 | . | TRBV4-1 | . | CASSYRVESILMGYTF | TGCGCCAGCAGCTACCGAGTTGAATCTATTCTCATGGGCTACACCTTC
TRBJ2-7 | . | TRBV27 | . | CASSLSLVALEQYF | TGTGCCAGCAGTTTATCGTTGGTAGCGCTCGAGCAGTACTTC
TRBJ2-4 | TRBD2 | TRBV4-2 | . | CASSQGPLSSGGAYAIQYF | TGTGCCAGCAGCCAAGGGCCCCTTTCTAGCGGGGGGGCCTATGCCATTCAGTACTTC
TRBJ2-3 | . | TRBV24-1 | . | CATSDLSFGGTDTQYF | TGTGCCACCAGTGATTTGTCCTTCGGGGGCACAGATACGCAGTATTTT